This T cell receptor (beta chain) appears in the sequencing data of a study of T cell responses to AZD1222 COVID-19 vaccine. Of note for this clone: The antigen is unknown.

Study-wide results and caveats: There were mostly white British donors and more females than males, and clonal diversity was possibly underestimated.

This CDR3 spans 11 amino acids. Deletions cut 8 bases from V and 7 bases from J, with 11 bases between. Sequencing used immunoSEQ multiplex PCR; TCRdb keeps in-frame clones, though not all of them. The sample contains 100,000 to 150,000 clones, around 88% of which appear only once. This receptor was obtained from an adult who received the AZD1222 COVID-19 vaccine. Sequencing was performed on peripheral blood, taken 28 days after the second AZD1222 dose. J is TRBJ1-2 and V is TRBV12-3 or TRBV12-4; D unclear. CDR3 DNA sequence: TGTGCCAGCCAAGGCGATATTGGCTACACCTTC. It encodes CASQGDIGYTF.